This TCR beta chain emerged from a study of cytomegalovirus exposure and HLA in healthy donors. About the study: Sequencing of about 179 million T cells in an earlier analysis found 100 million to 140 million unique TCR beta sequences.

On this clone itself: Its antigen is unidentified.

CDR1 and CDR2 (germline): SGHRS, YFSETQ. There are 14 residues in the CDR3. V was clipped by 1 base and J by 1 base, with 8 bases between them. Study results and limitations: Further analysis, carried out later, found HLA-associated TCR beta chains more clonally expanded than equally common other chains. Per a prior analysis, the majority of TCR beta V segments were productive roughly 87% or roughly 30% of the time.

While unrecorded immune exposures were likely, the donors were nominally healthy when sampled. The PCR used 60 Vbeta and 13 Jbeta primers. Sequenced by immunoSEQ multiplex PCR; TCRdb stores in-frame clones only, minus some. The sample shows about 150,000 clones, just under 80% of them seen only once. The chain combines TRBV5-1 with TRBJ1-1; D is unclear. The sample was PBMCs. The sequence was collected from a woman in her forties or fifties in good health and CMV-seropositive. CDR3 region: CASSLLGGNTEAFF. The DNA of the CDR3 is TGCGCCAGCAGCTTGCTTGGCGGGAACACTGAAGCTTTCTTT.